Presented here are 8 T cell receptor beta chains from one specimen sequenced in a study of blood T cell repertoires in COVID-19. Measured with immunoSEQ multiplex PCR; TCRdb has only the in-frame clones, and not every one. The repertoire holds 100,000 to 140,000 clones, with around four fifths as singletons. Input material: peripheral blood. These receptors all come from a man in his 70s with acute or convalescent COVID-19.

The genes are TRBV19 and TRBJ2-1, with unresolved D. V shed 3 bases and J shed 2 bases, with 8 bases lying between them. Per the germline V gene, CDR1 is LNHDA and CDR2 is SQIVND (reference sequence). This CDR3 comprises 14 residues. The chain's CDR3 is CASSMQQPYNEQFF. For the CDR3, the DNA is TGTGCCAGTAGTATGCAACAGCCCTACAATGAGCAGTTCTTC.

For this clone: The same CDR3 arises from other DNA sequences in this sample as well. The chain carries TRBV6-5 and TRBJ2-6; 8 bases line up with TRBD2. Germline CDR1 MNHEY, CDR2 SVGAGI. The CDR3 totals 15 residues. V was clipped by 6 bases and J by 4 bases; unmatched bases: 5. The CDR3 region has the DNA TGTGCCAGCAGACCCGGGGGGGCAGGGGCCAACGTCCTGACTTTC. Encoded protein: CASRPGGAGANVLTF.

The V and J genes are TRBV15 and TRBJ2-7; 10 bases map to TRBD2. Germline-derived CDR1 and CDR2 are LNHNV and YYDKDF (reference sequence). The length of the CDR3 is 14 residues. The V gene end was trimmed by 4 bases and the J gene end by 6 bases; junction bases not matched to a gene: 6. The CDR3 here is CATSTSGGVGEQYF. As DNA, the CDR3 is TGTGCCACCAGCACAAGCGGGGGGGTCGGCGAGCAGTACTTC.

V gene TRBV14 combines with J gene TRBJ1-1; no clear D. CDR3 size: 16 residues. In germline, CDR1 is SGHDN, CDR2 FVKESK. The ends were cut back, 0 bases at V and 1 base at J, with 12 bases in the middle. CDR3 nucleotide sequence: TGTGCCAGCAGCCAAGATCTAGGTTTGGGGAACACTGAAGCTTTCTTT. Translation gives CASSQDLGLGNTEAFF.

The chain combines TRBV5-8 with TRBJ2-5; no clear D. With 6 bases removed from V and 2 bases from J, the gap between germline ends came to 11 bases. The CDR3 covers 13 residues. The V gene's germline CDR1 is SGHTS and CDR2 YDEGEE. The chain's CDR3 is CASNRDIQETQYF. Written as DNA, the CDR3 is TGTGCCAGCAATAGAGACATTCAAGAGACCCAGTACTTC.

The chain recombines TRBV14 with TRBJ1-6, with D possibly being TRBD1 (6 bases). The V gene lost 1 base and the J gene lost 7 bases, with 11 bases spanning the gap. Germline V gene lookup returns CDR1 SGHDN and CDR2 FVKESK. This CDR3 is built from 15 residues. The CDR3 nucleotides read TGTGCCAGCAGCCAAGCCGACAGGTCCAATTCACCCCTCCACTTT. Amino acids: CASSQADRSNSPLHF.

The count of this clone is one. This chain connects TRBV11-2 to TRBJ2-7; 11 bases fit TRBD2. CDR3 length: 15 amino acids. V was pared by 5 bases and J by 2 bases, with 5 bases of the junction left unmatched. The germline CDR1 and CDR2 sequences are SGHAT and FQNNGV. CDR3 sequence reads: CASSPLAGGPYEQYF. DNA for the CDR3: TGTGCCAGCAGCCCGCTAGCGGGGGGCCCCTACGAGCAGTACTTC. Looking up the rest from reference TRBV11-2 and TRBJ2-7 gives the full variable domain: EAGVAQSPRYKIIEKRQSVAFWCNPISGHATLYWYQQILGQGPKLLIQFQNNGVVDDSQLPKDRFSAERLKGVDSTLKIQPAKLEDSAVYLCASSPLAGGPYEQYFGPGTRLTVT.

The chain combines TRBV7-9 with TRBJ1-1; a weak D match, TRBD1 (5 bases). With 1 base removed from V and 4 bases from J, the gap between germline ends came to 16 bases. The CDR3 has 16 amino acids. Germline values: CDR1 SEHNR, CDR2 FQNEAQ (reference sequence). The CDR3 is CASSLGGGAMVTEAFF. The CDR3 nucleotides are TGTGCCAGCAGCTTAGGCGGAGGGGCTATGGTCACTGAAGCTTTCTTT. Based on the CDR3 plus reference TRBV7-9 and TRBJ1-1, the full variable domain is DTGVSQNPRHKITKRGQNVTFRCDPISEHNRLYWYRQTLGQGPEFLTYFQNEAQLEKSRLLSDRFSAERPKGSFSTLEIQRTEQGDSAMYLCASSLGGGAMVTEAFFGQGTRLTVV.